These T cell receptor beta chains were read from a single sample in a study of T cell changes during pregnancy in multiple sclerosis. Libraries were prepared by immunoSEQ multiplex PCR; TCRdb keeps only in-frame clonotypes and omits some of them. The table records 40,000 or so clones, 90% of them present only once. Source: CD8+ T cells from peripheral blood mononuclear cells, taken in the first trimester of pregnancy. The receptors here all came from a female donor with multiple sclerosis, enrolled in a pregnancy study. Each CDR3 is given with its conserved first and last residue. D genes are given only for firm matches. Size values are once, few and many counts, or a class for expanded clones, and some rows have none.

TRBJ2-5 TRBV5-4 NA NA CASSSGQNQETQYF TGTGCCAGCAGCTCAGGACAGAATCAAGAGACCCAGTACTTC
TRBJ2-7 TRBV6-6 NA NA CASRQFSYEQYF TGTGCCAGCAGACAGTTCTCCTACGAGCAGTACTTC
TRBJ2-1 TRBV5-4 NA TRBD2 CASRRWGGSYNEQFF TGTGCCAGCAGGAGGTGGGGGGGGTCCTACAATGAGCAGTTCTTC
TRBJ2-1 TRBV7-9 NA NA CASTPRNAHTVEQFF TGTGCCAGCACCCCGAGGAATGCGCACACGGTTGAGCAGTTCTTC
TRBJ2-3 TRBV5-1 once TRBD1 CASSSEDRGGTDTQYF TGCGCCAGCAGCTCCGAAGACAGGGGAGGCACAGATACGCAGTATTTT
TRBJ1-1 TRBV27 NA TRBD1 CASSLVAGGNTEAFF TGTGCCAGCAGTTTAGTGGCAGGGGGGAACACTGAAGCTTTCTTT
TRBJ1-1 TRBV30 NA NA CAWRGLRGLEKEAFF TGTGCCTGGAGAGGGCTGAGGGGGTTAGAAAAGGAAGCTTTCTTT
TRBJ1-5 TRBV15 once TRBD1 CATSRDLGTGWPQHF TGTGCCACCAGCAGAGATCTCGGGACAGGGTGGCCCCAGCATTTT
TRBJ1-5 TRBV7-6 NA NA CASSWLGQPQHF TGTGCCAGCAGTTGGCTAGGCCAGCCCCAGCATTTT
TRBJ1-2 TRBV27 NA NA CASSPGGAYGYTF TGTGCCAGCAGCCCCGGCGGGGCCTATGGCTACACCTTC
TRBJ2-7 TRBV27 NA TRBD2 CASSWQTGTSYEQYF TGTGCCAGCAGTTGGCAAACTGGGACTAGCTACGAGCAGTACTTC
TRBJ2-7 TRBV7-4 NA NA CASTKWESYF TGTGCCAGCACAAAATGGGAGTCTTACTTC
TRBJ1-1 TRBV6-6 NA NA CASRRLRETEAFF TGTGCCAGCAGACGCCTCAGGGAAACTGAAGCTTTCTTT
TRBJ1-5 TRBV5-1 few NA CASSQQGNGQPQHF TGCGCCAGCAGCCAACAGGGTAATGGTCAGCCCCAGCATTTT
TRBJ1-1 TRBV19 NA TRBD1 CASSIQGAGVGTEAFF TGTGCCAGTAGTATACAGGGGGCTGGCGTTGGTACTGAAGCTTTCTTT
TRBJ2-7 TRBV4-3 NA TRBD2 CASSQVAGGPYEQYF TGCGCCAGCAGCCAAGTAGCGGGGGGCCCCTACGAGCAGTACTTC
TRBJ2-7 TRBV19 many TRBD2 CASSPGRGSLYEQYF TGTGCCAGTAGTCCCGGGAGGGGCAGCCTCTACGAGCAGTACTTC
TRBJ1-3 TRBV7-6 NA NA CASSLRQLEHSGNTIYF TGTGCCAGCAGCCTTAGACAGCTTGAACACTCTGGAAACACCATATATTTT
TRBJ2-1 TRBV10-1 NA NA CASSEGGGGPYNEQFF TGCGCCAGCAGTGAAGGGGGGGGAGGGCCTTACAATGAGCAGTTCTTC
TRBJ2-2 TRBV27 NA NA CASNEQNTGELFF TGTGCCAGCAACGAACAGAACACCGGGGAGCTGTTTTTT
TRBJ2-7 TRBV21-1 NA NA CASSKTGGHGYEQYF TGTGCCAGCAGCAAAACGGGGGGGCATGGCTACGAGCAGTACTTC
TRBJ2-3 TRBV6-5 once NA CASSTPLTADTQYF TGTGCCAGCAGTACCCCTTTGACTGCAGATACGCAGTATTTT
TRBJ1-1 TRBV29-1 once NA CSVEAGVTEAFF TGCAGCGTTGAGGCGGGGGTCACTGAAGCTTTCTTT
TRBJ1-1 TRBV6-6 NA NA CASSYDQMNTEAFF TGTGCCAGCAGTTACGATCAGATGAACACTGAAGCTTTCTTT
TRBJ2-7 TRBV6-5 NA TRBD1 CASSPGTGYYEQYF TGTGCCAGCAGTCCCGGGACAGGGTATTACGAGCAGTACTTC
TRBJ2-3 TRBV6-5 NA NA CASSYPTRGDTQYF TGTGCCAGCAGTTACCCGACGAGAGGAGATACGCAGTATTTT
TRBJ2-3 TRBV18 NA NA CASFSTGPSTDTQYF TGTGCCAGCTTCTCGACAGGTCCTAGCACAGATACGCAGTATTTT
TRBJ1-5 TRBV30 NA NA CAWSGNSNQPQHF TGTGCCTGGAGCGGTAATAGCAATCAGCCCCAGCATTTT
TRBJ1-5 TRBV27 NA NA CASSFLYSNQPQHF TGTGCCAGCAGTTTCCTTTATAGCAATCAGCCCCAGCATTTT
TRBJ2-6 TRBV6-1 NA NA CASSEGRGMSSGANVLTF TGTGCCAGCAGTGAAGGACGGGGAATGAGCTCTGGGGCCAACGTCCTGACTTTC
TRBJ1-1 TRBV9 NA NA CASSVGQGSDTEAFF TGTGCCAGCAGCGTAGGGCAGGGAAGTGACACTGAAGCTTTCTTT
TRBJ1-1 TRBV12-5 NA TRBD1 CASAGTGWNTEAFF TGTGCTAGTGCCGGGACAGGGTGGAACACTGAAGCTTTCTTT